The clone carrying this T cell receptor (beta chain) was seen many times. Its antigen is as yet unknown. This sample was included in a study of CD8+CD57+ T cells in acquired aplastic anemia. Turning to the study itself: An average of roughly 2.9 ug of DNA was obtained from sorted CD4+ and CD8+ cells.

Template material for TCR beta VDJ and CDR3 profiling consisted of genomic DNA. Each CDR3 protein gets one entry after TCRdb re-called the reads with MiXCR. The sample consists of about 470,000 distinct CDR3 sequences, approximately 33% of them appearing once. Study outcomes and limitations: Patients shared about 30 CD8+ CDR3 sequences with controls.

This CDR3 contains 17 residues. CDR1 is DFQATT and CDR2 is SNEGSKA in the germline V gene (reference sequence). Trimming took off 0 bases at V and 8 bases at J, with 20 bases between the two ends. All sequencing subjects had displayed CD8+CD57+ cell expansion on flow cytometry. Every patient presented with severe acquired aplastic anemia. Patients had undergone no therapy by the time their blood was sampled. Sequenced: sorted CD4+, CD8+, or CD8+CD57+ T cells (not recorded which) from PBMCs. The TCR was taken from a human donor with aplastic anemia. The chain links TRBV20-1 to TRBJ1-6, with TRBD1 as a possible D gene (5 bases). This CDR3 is CSAREGRKGNFDSPLHF. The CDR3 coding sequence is TGCAGTGCTAGAGAGGGACGGAAAGGGAATTTCGATTCACCCCTCCACTTT.